This paragraph reports one T cell receptor beta chain. This specimen belongs to a study of blood T cell repertoires in COVID-19. Study context: Specimens from acute and convalescent COVID-19 originated in the United States, Italy and Spain. PBMCs, B-cell-depleted T cells, or T cells were the source of the cDNA or gDNA that made up the material.

The germline V and J ends were trimmed by 1 base and 2 bases, with 18 bases remaining between them. Germline values: CDR1 SGHDT, CDR2 YYEEEE. The CDR3 is 17 residues long. How the authors handled the data: Estimation of nucleated cell counts relied on the amplification of reference gene primers. TCRdb's table, derived via immunoSEQ multiplex PCR, lists solely in-frame clones and lacks some. That table furnishes V, J and clone size, whereas the DNA furnished D and trimming. This table has 65,000 to 90,000 clones, 65% to 85% appearing once. The V gene is TRBV5-6, the J gene TRBJ1-2, with a possible D match to TRBD1 (6 bases). The TCR originated in a woman aged 60 to 75 with acute or convalescent COVID-19. Sequenced sample: peripheral blood. CDR3 in amino acids: CASSLRRRGISNYGYTF. The CDR3 bases are TGTGCCAGCAGCTTGCGTCGCAGGGGAATAAGCAACTATGGCTACACCTTC. The full variable domain, rest sourced from reference TRBV5-6 and TRBJ1-2, is DAGVTQSPTHLIKTRGQQVTLRCSPKSGHDTVSWYQQALGQGPQFIFQYYEEEERQRGNFPDRFSGHQFPNYSSELNVNALLLGDSALYLCASSLRRRGISNYGYTFGSGTRLTVV.